This passage covers 23 T cell receptor beta chains from one sample sequenced in a study of regulatory T cells in long-lasting Graves disease. iRepertoire HTBI primers and Arm-PCR of CDR3 regions built TCR beta libraries. TCRdb processed the multiplex PCR reads anew with MiXCR; each CDR3 protein has one entry. The sample records approximately 310,000 distinct CDR3 sequences, approximately 20% being singletons. Documented time point: newly diagnosed GD, antithyroid drugs for less than 3 months. There was RNA extracted from PBMCs, and the TCR library was made from it. The material sequenced was peripheral blood mononuclear cells (PBMCs), taken at new diagnosis, from a patient treated with antithyroid drugs. Receptors were obtained from a female donor with Graves disease.

This clonotype was seen many times. The rearrangement uses TRBV12-3 or TRBV12-4 and TRBJ1-5, with D possibly TRBD1 on 5 matching bases. V lost 2 bases and J 5 bases, leaving 10 bases between the germline ends. The CDR3 is 14 residues long. CDR3 DNA sequence: TGTGCCAGCAGTTTACGCAGGGTCGATCAGCCCCAGCATTTT. As protein: CASSLRRVDQPQHF.

The sample holds a few counts of this clonotype. The genes are TRBV29-1 and TRBJ2-2; D is unresolved. With 5 bases removed from V and 0 bases from J, the gap between germline ends came to 10 bases. CDR3 length: 14 amino acids. Germline lookup yields CDR1 SQVTM and CDR2 ANQGSEA. CDR3 DNA sequence: TGCAGCGTTAGAGACAAAACGAACACCGGGGAGCTGTTTTTT. Translation: CSVRDKTNTGELFF.

CDR3 protein: CASRRGTSGRPPYEQYF. The CDR3 bases are TGTGCCAGCAGACGCGGGACTAGCGGGAGGCCGCCTTACGAGCAGTACTTC. V and J are TRBV27 and TRBJ2-7; 15 positions agree with TRBD2. The CDR3 contains 17 residues. The germline V gene has CDR1 MNHEY and CDR2 SMNVEV (reference sequence). J lost 4 bases, V lost 6 bases, and 10 bases had no gene match.

Points on this clonotype: This may be a read error, as it is one base from a much larger clone. The chain combines TRBV11-2 with TRBJ2-7, with no clear D. Germline V gives CDR1 SGHAT, CDR2 FQNNGV. There are 16 residues in the CDR3. The CDR3, as DNA: TGTGTCAGCAGCTTAGATCCAGGAACCAGCTCCTACGAGCAGTACTTC. This encodes CVSSLDPGTSSYEQYF.

This clonotype was counted ten times or more. A read error may account for a junction end that differs from germline. This chain links TRBV5-1 with TRBJ2-7; D ambiguous. Germline V CDR1 and CDR2: SGHRS, YFSETQ. The CDR3 is made up of 11 amino acids. CDR3 DNA sequence: TGTGCCAGCAGCGAAAACTACGAGCAGTACTTC. Protein sequence: CASSENYEQYF.

This clonotype was seen many times. The rearrangement joins TRBV9 to TRBJ2-7; D may be TRBD1 (5 bases). Germline V gene data show CDR1 as SGDLS and CDR2 as YYNGEE. This CDR3 is built from 16 residues. Trimming removed 3 bases from V and 1 base from J, with 17 bases in between. The CDR3 is CASSADPQGWSYEQYF. The CDR3 DNA reads as TGTGCCAGCAGCGCGGACCCCCAGGGATGGTCCTACGAGCAGTACTTC.

This clonotype was observed at least ten times. This chain connects TRBV24-1 to TRBJ2-3; D tentatively fits TRBD1 or TRBD2 (5 bases each). The CDR3 length is 15 residues. Trimming took off 4 bases at V and 2 bases at J, with 12 bases between the two ends. Germline CDR1 is KGHDR and CDR2 is SFDVKD. CDR3 nucleotides: TGTGCCACCAGTGAACCGGGACCACCCACAGATACGCAGTATTTT. Its translation is CATSEPGPPTDTQYF.

This clonotype has more than one count but fewer than ten. The V gene is TRBV5-1, the J gene TRBJ2-7, with D perhaps being TRBD1 or TRBD2 (5 bases each). Germline V gives CDR1 SGHRS, CDR2 YFSETQ. The CDR3 totals 13 residues. Trimming pared 0 bases from V and 9 bases from J, leaving 13 bases between. CDR3 amino acids: CASSLGGDPWQYF. The CDR3 coding sequence is TGCGCCAGCAGCTTGGGAGGGGACCCTTGGCAGTACTTC.

At least ten counts were recorded for this clonotype. V gene TRBV19 combines with J gene TRBJ2-7, with a weak D call TRBD2 (5 bases). This CDR3 spans 15 amino acids. Trimming removed 5 bases from V and 3 bases from J, with 17 bases in between. Germline V lookup: CDR1 LNHDA, CDR2 SQIVND (reference sequence). The CDR3 spells CASSVEDSEFYEQYF. CDR3 DNA sequence: TGTGCCAGTAGTGTGGAGGACTCAGAGTTCTACGAGCAGTACTTC.

With regard to this clonotype: A much larger clone sits a single nucleotide away, making a read error possible. The chain couples TRBV28 to TRBJ2-2; 9 nucleotides align to TRBD1. Germline lookup yields CDR1 MDHEN and CDR2 SYDVKM. The CDR3 extends over 15 amino acids. As DNA, the CDR3 is TGTGCCAGCAGACGCGACAGGGGGAACACCGGGGGGCTGTTTTTT. Its protein is CASRRDRGNTGGLFF.

As to this clonotype: A far larger clone is only one base removed, so a read error is likely. This sequence joins TRBV12-3 or TRBV12-4 and TRBJ2-1, with D perhaps being TRBD1 or TRBD2 (5 bases each). The CDR3 length is 15 residues. Trimming shortened V by 6 bases and J by 0 bases, and 12 bases separated the two germline ends. CDR3 loop: CASSPGAGSYNEQFF. The CDR3 DNA reads TGTGCCAGCAGCCCCGGGGCAGGCTCCTACAATGAGCAGTTCTTC.

This clonotype has only one observation. A read error may be the cause here, since a much bigger clone is one base away. V gene TRBV7-3 combines with J gene TRBJ1-2, with a tentative D call TRBD1 (6 bases). The germline V gene has CDR1 SGHTA and CDR2 FQGTGA. This CDR3 contains 14 residues. The CDR3 protein is CASSPQGGGDGCTF. The CDR3 DNA reads as TGTGCCAGCAGCCCACAGGGCGGCGGAGATGGCTGCACCTTC.

This chain joins TRBV12-5 and TRBJ1-3; D is unclear. The CDR3 length is 13 residues. Germline V lookup: CDR1 LGHNT, CDR2 FRNRAP. The ends were cut back, 4 bases at V and 0 bases at J, with 4 bases in the middle. The CDR3 protein is CASGYGSGNTIYF. The DNA for the CDR3 is TGTGCTAGTGGTTATGGCTCTGGAAACACCATATATTTT.

This clonotype has a count of ten or more. The CDR3 DNA reads TGTGCCAGCAGTTTTAATCAGCCCCAGCATTTT. Translation gives CASSFNQPQHF. The chain carries TRBV28 and TRBJ1-5, with no clear D. The germline CDR1 and CDR2 sequences are MDHEN and SYDVKM. V lost 3 bases, J lost 4 bases, and 1 base lay in between. The CDR3 extends over 11 amino acids.

Note on this clonotype: A much bigger clone sits one base away, suggesting this may be a read error. The chain joins TRBV2 to TRBJ1-6; D gene ambiguous. From germline, CDR1 is SNHLY and CDR2 FYNNEI. The CDR3 is 13 amino acids. CDR3 protein: CASSEMRNSLLHF. Here the CDR3 DNA reads TGTGCCAGCAGTGAAATGCGGAATTCACTCCTCCACTTT.

There are many counts of this clonotype. The chain employs TRBV12-3 or TRBV12-4 and TRBJ1-2, with no clear D. The CDR3 is 12 amino acids. V was pared by 10 bases and J by 4 bases, with 13 bases between. CDR3 amino acids: CAITGMGYGYTF. The DNA for the CDR3 is TGTGCCATAACGGGAATGGGCTATGGCTACACCTTC.

This clonotype was found many times. The chain combines TRBV5-1 with TRBJ1-1; 11 bases are a match to TRBD1. CDR3 length: 16 amino acids. V was pared by 4 bases and J by 4 bases, with 9 bases of the junction left unmatched. Germline assignment: CDR1 SGHRS and CDR2 YFSETQ. CDR3 sequence: CASSLWTGGEGTEAFF. The DNA for the CDR3 is TGCGCCAGCAGCCTGTGGACAGGGGGCGAGGGCACTGAAGCTTTCTTT.

This clonotype came up many times. The J gene is TRBJ2-5, the V gene TRBV19; TRBD2 agrees at 8 bases. Trimming at V came to 8 bases and at J to 4 bases, leaving 6 bases not matched to a gene. CDR3 length: 13 residues. The germline gives CDR1 LNHDA, CDR2 SQIVND (reference sequence). The chain's CDR3 is CASGLAGGETQYF. The CDR3 DNA is TGTGCCAGTGGACTTGCGGGGGGAGAGACCCAGTACTTC.

In its sample, this clonotype was seen many times. The chain uses TRBV15 and TRBJ1-6; 7 bases are a match to TRBD1. The CDR3 length is 15 residues. Germline CDR1 LNHNV, CDR2 YYDKDF (reference sequence). Trimming cost V 5 bases and J 7 bases; bases outside gene matches: 8. The CDR3 sequence is CATSPRDRANSPLHF. The CDR3 DNA is TGTGCCACCAGCCCGCGCGACAGGGCAAATTCACCCCTCCACTTT.

This clonotype has more than one count but fewer than ten. The gene calls are TRBV6-9 and TRBJ2-1; perhaps TRBD2 as D (5 bases). Germline V lookup: CDR1 MNHGY, CDR2 SVAAGI. Trimming pared 4 bases from V and 6 bases from J, leaving 10 bases between. This CDR3 region has 13 residues. The CDR3 bases are TGTGCCAGCAGTTCCCAGCGGAGCAATGAGCAGTTCTTC. Protein: CASSSQRSNEQFF.

This clonotype showed up many times. The rearrangement links TRBV2 to TRBJ2-3; tentative D call: TRBD2 (6 bases). The germline V gene encodes CDR1 SNHLY and CDR2 FYNNEI. There are 14 residues in the CDR3. With 6 bases removed from V and 2 bases from J, the gap between germline ends came to 12 bases. CDR3 region: CASSRELYTDTQYF. The CDR3 nucleotides are TGTGCCAGCAGCCGGGAGTTATACACAGATACGCAGTATTTT.

Many counts were recorded for this clonotype. The CDR3 region is CASSWKHRGRSTDTQYF. CDR3 nucleotides: TGTGCCAGCAGTTGGAAACATCGCGGGAGGAGCACAGATACGCAGTATTTT. This chain joins TRBV6-5 and TRBJ2-3, with 8 bases identical to TRBD2. V shed 4 bases, J shed 0 bases, and the junction held 9 bases outside the gene matches. The length of the CDR3 is 17 residues. Germline values: CDR1 MNHEY, CDR2 SVGAGI.

This clonotype has at least ten counts. The J gene is TRBJ2-1, the V gene TRBV11-3; D perhaps matches TRBD2 (6 bases). Per germline, CDR1 SGHNT and CDR2 YENEEA. V shed 5 bases and J shed 0 bases, with 11 bases lying between them. The CDR3 covers 15 residues. The CDR3 DNA sequence: TGTGCCAGCAGCGACGGCGGGACCTCCTACAATGAGCAGTTCTTC. Translating it yields CASSDGGTSYNEQFF.